The 22 T cell receptor beta chains presented below share a single source sample, sequenced in a study of CD8+CD57+ T cells in acquired aplastic anemia. CDR3 and TCR beta VDJ profiling relied on a genomic DNA template. TCRdb reprocessed the reads with MiXCR, giving one entry per CDR3 protein. The repertoire has under 200,000 distinct CDR3 sequences, more than 40% of them found once; the top ten carry 30% to 40%. CD8+CD57+ cell expansion had been shown by flow cytometry in patients chosen for sequencing. The sample comprised sorted CD4+, CD8+, or CD8+CD57+ T cells (not recorded which) from PBMCs. The receptors here all came from a human donor with aplastic anemia.

V gene TRBV27 combines with J gene TRBJ2-7; TRBD1 might be the D (5 bases). With 6 bases removed from V and 4 bases from J, the gap between germline ends came to 19 bases. CDR1 is MNHEY and CDR2 is SMNVEV in the germline V gene (reference sequence). The CDR3 has 15 residues. Here the CDR3 reads CASSPQGVGSYEQYF. CDR3 DNA sequence: TGTGCCAGCAGCCCCCAAGGGGTGGGATCTTACGAGCAGTACTTC.

The rearrangement links TRBV20-1 to TRBJ2-5; D is perhaps TRBD1 (6 bases). Per germline, CDR1 DFQATT and CDR2 SNEGSKA (reference sequence). The V gene lost 4 bases and the J gene lost 7 bases, with 10 bases spanning the gap. The CDR3 extends over 11 amino acids. CDR3 region: CSATGERTQYF. DNA of the CDR3: TGCAGTGCTACAGGGGAAAGGACCCAGTACTTC.

At least ten counts were recorded for this clonotype. V is TRBV6-4 and J is TRBJ2-7, with D maybe TRBD2 (5 bases). Germline V lookup: CDR1 MRHNA, CDR2 SNTAGT. The CDR3 covers 16 residues. Trimming stripped 4 bases from V and 6 bases from J, with 22 bases between. In DNA form, the CDR3 reads TGTGCCAGCAGTGTTGTCCCACGACTATCGGCGCTCGAGCAGTACTTC. Translation gives CASSVVPRLSALEQYF.

This clonotype was seen only a few times. A junction boundary mismatches the germline segment, possibly from a read error. The V call is TRBV20-1, the J call TRBJ2-1; 8 bases align to TRBD1. The CDR3 extends over 15 amino acids. CDR1 is DFQATT, CDR2 SNEGSKA, per germline (reference sequence). CDR3 in amino acids: CSATDRGSTEWEQSF. The CDR3 nucleotides are TGCAGTGCTACCGACAGGGGATCTACAGAGTGGGAGCAGTCCTTC.

This clonotype was seen many times. CDR3 region: CAISEGRSYEQYF. CDR3 bases: TGTGCCATCAGTGAGGGCAGAAGTTACGAGCAGTACTTC. This chain links TRBV10-3 with TRBJ2-7; no clear D gene. This CDR3 comprises 13 residues. Germline values: CDR1 ENHRY, CDR2 SYGVKD. V was pared by 2 bases and J by 4 bases, with 9 bases between.

This clonotype was seen many times. The CDR3 loop is CASSLLWDPEAFF. Written as DNA, the CDR3 is TGTGCCAGCAGCTTGTTGTGGGACCCTGAAGCTTTCTTT. The chain employs TRBV5-6 and TRBJ1-1; maybe TRBD1 (5 bases). Germline-derived CDR1 and CDR2 are SGHDT and YYEEEE. V was pared by 1 base and J by 6 bases, with 10 bases between. This CDR3 contains 13 residues.

This clonotype was found once. This sequence joins TRBV11-2 and TRBJ2-1, with 7 bases lining up with TRBD2. Trimming removed 5 bases from V and 4 bases from J; junction bases left unmatched: 5. Germline V gene sequence: CDR1 SGHAT, CDR2 FQNNGV. The CDR3 consists of 14 residues. The CDR3 sequence is CASSPGLVYNEQFF. The CDR3, as DNA: TGTGCCAGCAGCCCCGGACTAGTTTACAATGAGCAGTTCTTC. Full variable domain (outside the CDR3, taken from reference TRBV11-2 and TRBJ2-1): EAGVAQSPRYKIIEKRQSVAFWCNPISGHATLYWYQQILGQGPKLLIQFQNNGVVDDSQLPKDRFSAERLKGVDSTLKIQPAKLEDSAVYLCASSPGLVYNEQFFGPGTRLTVL.

This clonotype came up many times. The V call is TRBV6-5, the J call TRBJ1-4; no clear D gene. Germline values: CDR1 MNHEY, CDR2 SVGAGI. Deletions cut 4 bases from V and 7 bases from J, with 10 bases between. This CDR3 is built from 13 residues. The CDR3 protein is CASSLGPVEKLFF. The CDR3 DNA follows: TGTGCCAGCAGTTTGGGCCCCGTTGAAAAACTGTTTTTT.

This clonotype was observed many times. The chain carries TRBV2 and TRBJ2-7; D is perhaps TRBD2 (6 bases). The V end was cut by 4 bases, the J end by 7 bases, with 20 bases between. Germline CDR1 SNHLY, CDR2 FYNNEI. The CDR3 spans 15 residues. DNA for the CDR3: TGTGCCAGCAGTGTGACTAGGACGCCCGGGGGAGAGCAGTACTTC. Amino acid sequence: CASSVTRTPGGEQYF.

This clonotype has a count of ten or more. V is TRBV4-3 and J is TRBJ2-3; 12 positions agree with TRBD2. The CDR3 is made up of 16 amino acids. Germline V gene sequence: CDR1 LGHNA, CDR2 YSLEER. Germline trimming cut 2 bases from V and 6 bases from J; bases unmatched to any gene: 6. This CDR3 reads CASSQSPTSGGDTQYF. The CDR3 nucleotides read TGCGCCAGCAGCCAAAGCCCGACTAGCGGGGGCGATACGCAGTATTTT.

The V and J genes are TRBV12-3 or TRBV12-4 and TRBJ2-3; TRBD1 aligns across 8 bases. The CDR3 consists of 19 residues. After removal of 5 bases from V and 5 bases from J, the junction contained 21 bases not matched to a gene. DNA of the CDR3: TGTGCCAGCAGTCCTCGGGGTCGGGCAGGGGGCGCGTCCGTAGATACGCAGTATTTT. It yields the protein CASSPRGRAGGASVDTQYF.

This clonotype has a single count. This chain joins TRBV10-1 and TRBJ2-3, with 9 bases aligning to TRBD2. The J segment lost 2 bases and the V segment lost 2 bases, leaving 5 bases of the junction unmatched. CDR3 length equals 16 residues. Germline V lookup: CDR1 WNHNN, CDR2 SYGVQD (reference sequence). CDR3 nucleotides: TGCGCCAGCAGTGAGGTGGCTAGCGGGAACACAGATACGCAGTATTTT. Translated: CASSEVASGNTDTQYF.

The CDR3 DNA sequence: TGTGCCAGGAGACAGGCGGGGGATGCTCCTGGCTACACCTTC. This encodes CARRQAGDAPGYTF. The gene calls are TRBV7-2 and TRBJ1-2, with D perhaps matching TRBD1 (6 bases). With 9 bases removed from V and 7 bases from J, the gap between germline ends came to 21 bases. The CDR3 runs to 14 residues. Germline lookup yields CDR1 SGHTA and CDR2 FQGNSA.

This clonotype has a handful of counts. The chain links TRBV29-1 to TRBJ1-2; D call uncertain. Looked up from germline, CDR1 is SQVTM and CDR2 is ANQGSEA. V dropped 3 bases and J dropped 4 bases, with 9 bases sitting between them. The CDR3 contains 12 residues. CDR3 in DNA: TGCAGCGTTGATAACAGAGGCTATGGCTACACCTTC. Its translation: CSVDNRGYGYTF.

This clonotype was seen only a few times. CDR3 loop: CASSSGTASSYEQYF. The CDR3 region has the DNA TGTGCCAGCAGCTCCGGGACGGCGAGCTCCTACGAGCAGTACTTC. The chain employs TRBV7-2 and TRBJ2-7; the D gene could be TRBD1 or TRBD2 (5 bases each). Looked up from germline, CDR1 is SGHTA and CDR2 is FQGNSA. The CDR3 sequence is 15 residues long. With 4 bases removed from V and 0 bases from J, the gap between germline ends came to 13 bases.

The table lists this clonotype with many counts. The rearrangement joins TRBV11-3 to TRBJ2-3, with 8 positions matching TRBD2. This CDR3 has 12 amino acids. Germline values: CDR1 SGHNT, CDR2 YENEEA. V trimming: 6 bases; J trimming: 5 bases; junction bases outside the gene matches: 1. The CDR3 reads CASRGLGDTQYF. CDR3 nucleotide sequence: TGTGCCAGCAGGGGACTAGGAGATACGCAGTATTTT.

V gene TRBV29-1 combines with J gene TRBJ1-3; a possible D gene is TRBD1 (5 bases). Trimming pared 6 bases from V and 2 bases from J, leaving 11 bases between. This CDR3 is 13 amino acids long. The germline V gene encodes CDR1 SQVTM and CDR2 ANQGSEA. The CDR3 nucleotides are TGCAGCGTCGGCAAAGGGGCTGGAAACACCATATATTTT. It codes for CSVGKGAGNTIYF.

Many counts were recorded for this clonotype. The chain joins TRBV6-4 to TRBJ1-1; D is undetermined. Germline V gene lookup returns CDR1 MRHNA and CDR2 SNTAGT. Trimming pared 4 bases from V and 5 bases from J, leaving 11 bases between. CDR3 length equals 13 residues. This chain's CDR3 is CASSAFPTTEAFF. CDR3 nucleotides: TGTGCCAGCAGTGCCTTTCCGACAACTGAAGCTTTCTTT.

The chain is built from TRBV19 and TRBJ1-3; D gene unclear. Deletions cut 5 bases from V and 3 bases from J, with 11 bases between. This CDR3 has 14 residues. CDR1 is LNHDA and CDR2 is SQIVND in the germline V gene (reference sequence). For the CDR3, the DNA is TGTGCCAGTAGTTTCAAGACGCATGGAAACACCATATATTTT. Translating gives CASSFKTHGNTIYF. Full variable domain (remainder filled in from reference TRBV19 and TRBJ1-3): DGGITQSPKYLFRKEGQNVTLSCEQNLNHDAMYWYRQDPGQGLRLIYYSQIVNDFQKGDIAEGYSVSREKKESFPLTVTSAQKNPTAFYLCASSFKTHGNTIYFGEGSWLTVV.

Note on this clonotype: A read error is likely, as this CDR3 ends without the conserved phenylalanine or tryptophan. The DNA is omitted, as the CDR3 cannot be located on it reliably, and the CDR3 follows TCRdb's listing. V usage is TRBV7-9 and J usage is TRBJ2-7; the table's D call, TRBD2, was not checked against the DNA. Looked up from germline, CDR1 is SEHNR and CDR2 is FQNEAQ (reference sequence). The CDR3 is 14 amino acids long, termini counted. The chain's CDR3 is CASSLVASTYEQCL.

This chain joins TRBV24-1 and TRBJ1-2; a possible D gene is TRBD1 (5 bases). The germline V and J ends were trimmed by 3 bases and 4 bases, with 8 bases remaining between them. CDR3 length: 13 residues. Germline V CDR1 and CDR2: KGHDR, SFDVKD. The CDR3 here is CATSDGAPYGYTF. In DNA, the CDR3 is TGTGCCACCAGTGATGGGGCCCCCTATGGCTACACCTTC.

The chain employs TRBV4-1 and TRBJ1-3, with TRBD1 identical over 7 bases. The CDR3 covers 15 residues. Unmatched junction bases numbered 4, after V lost 3 bases and J lost 2 bases. Germline CDR1 is MGHRA and CDR2 is YSYEKL. CDR3 nucleotides: TGCGCCAGCAGCCAGACAGGGATCGCTGGAAACACCATATATTTT. It translates to CASSQTGIAGNTIYF.